A selection of T cell receptor beta chains follows, all from one sample in a study of chemoradiotherapy in HPV16-positive cancers. This table comes from immunoSEQ multiplex PCR, and its TCRdb copy is limited to in-frame clones, with some not included. Of roughly 25,000 clones listed, roughly 95% were seen once; the top ten hold 2.5% to 3%. This sample was obtained from a patient who underwent chemoradiotherapy. The receptor source for this set is a human donor with HPV-associated anogenital cancer. Both conserved end residues are part of each CDR3. The order of the fields is clone size, D gene, J gene, V gene, CDR3 protein, CDR3 DNA. D genes are given only for firm matches. Clone size is stated in some rows and not others, as once, few, many or a class when expanded.

size: NA
D: TRBD1
J: TRBJ2-5
V: TRBV5-1
CDR3: CASSSTGGKQETQYF
DNA: TGCGCCAGCAGCTCGACAGGGGGCAAACAAGAGACCCAGTACTTC

size: few
D: NA
J: TRBJ1-5
V: TRBV27
CDR3: CASSPDDNQPQHF
DNA: TGTGCCAGCAGTCCCGACGATAATCAGCCCCAGCATTTT

size: once
D: NA
J: TRBJ1-4
V: TRBV6-6
CDR3: CASRPSSTGFNEKLFF
DNA: TGTGCCAGCAGACCCTCATCGACAGGTTTTAATGAAAAACTGTTTTTT

size: NA
D: NA
J: TRBJ2-7
V: TRBV7-9
CDR3: CASSVSGAPVGEQYF
DNA: TGTGCCAGCAGCGTTTCAGGGGCCCCGGTGGGCGAGCAGTACTTC

size: NA
D: TRBD1
J: TRBJ2-5
V: TRBV6-4
CDR3: CASSDNLGGDRLMYQETQYF
DNA: TGTGCCAGCAGTGACAACTTAGGAGGGGACAGGTTGATGTACCAAGAGACCCAGTACTTC

size: NA
D: TRBD2
J: TRBJ2-7
V: TRBV9
CDR3: CASSGLAGAGEQYF
DNA: TGTGCCAGCAGCGGTTTAGCGGGGGCAGGGGAGCAGTACTTC

size: NA
D: NA
J: TRBJ2-7
V: TRBV7-2
CDR3: CASSFLGREQYF
DNA: TGTGCCAGCAGCTTTCTGGGGCGCGAGCAGTACTTC

size: NA
D: NA
J: TRBJ2-3
V: TRBV29-1
CDR3: CSARGTTDTQYF
DNA: TGCAGCGCTCGGGGTACGACAGATACGCAGTATTTT

size: once
D: NA
J: TRBJ1-2
V: TRBV29-1
CDR3: CSVEPRTSLDYGYTF
DNA: TGCAGCGTTGAACCCCGGACGAGTTTAGACTATGGCTACACCTTC

size: NA
D: TRBD1
J: TRBJ1-2
V: TRBV6-1
CDR3: CASRTGGSYGYTF
DNA: TGTGCCAGCAGGACAGGGGGTAGCTATGGCTACACCTTC

size: once
D: NA
J: TRBJ2-1
V: TRBV6-1
CDR3: CASSDRSSREQFF
DNA: TGTGCCAGCAGTGATAGGTCGAGCCGCGAGCAGTTCTTC

size: NA
D: NA
J: TRBJ1-2
V: TRBV6-5
CDR3: CASAHGGRNYGYTF
DNA: TGTGCCAGCGCACATGGGGGGCGAAATTATGGCTACACCTTC

size: NA
D: NA
J: TRBJ1-3
V: TRBV2
CDR3: CASRPAEGYSGNTIYF
DNA: TGTGCCAGCAGACCCGCAGAGGGATACTCTGGAAACACCATATATTTT

size: NA
D: TRBD1
J: TRBJ1-4
V: TRBV18
CDR3: CASSPRTGENEKLFF
DNA: TGTGCCAGCTCTCCTCGGACAGGCGAGAATGAAAAACTGTTTTTT

size: NA
D: TRBD1
J: TRBJ2-7
V: TRBV5-4
CDR3: CASSLGSIIRTGVDEQYF
DNA: TGTGCCAGCAGCTTGGGTTCTATTATTAGGACAGGGGTCGACGAGCAGTACTTC

size: NA
D: TRBD1
J: TRBJ1-4
V: TRBV25-1
CDR3: CASSELSGDRRTKLFF
DNA: TGTGCCAGCAGTGAATTATCGGGGGACAGGAGGACTAAACTGTTTTTT

size: once
D: NA
J: TRBJ2-2
V: TRBV11-3
CDR3: CASSLDRASTGELFF
DNA: TGTGCCAGCAGCTTAGACAGGGCGAGCACCGGGGAGCTGTTTTTT

size: NA
D: TRBD1
J: TRBJ2-2
V: TRBV9
CDR3: CASSANRGDTGELFF
DNA: TGTGCCAGCAGCGCAAACAGGGGCGACACCGGGGAGCTGTTTTTT

size: NA
D: NA
J: TRBJ1-2
V: TRBV7-2
CDR3: CASSFGQRYGYTF
DNA: TGTGCCAGCAGCTTTGGACAGAGATATGGCTACACCTTC

size: NA
D: NA
J: TRBJ1-2
V: TRBV27
CDR3: CASTLRVPGGYGYTF
DNA: TGTGCCAGCACCCTCCGGGTCCCTGGCGGCTATGGCTACACCTTC

size: NA
D: NA
J: TRBJ2-1
V: TRBV7-2
CDR3: CASSSPGGLYNEQFF
DNA: TGTGCCAGCAGCTCCCCCGGGGGCCTTTACAATGAGCAGTTCTTC

size: NA
D: NA
J: TRBJ2-5
V: TRBV4-1
CDR3: CASSQQIGERETQYF
DNA: TGCGCCAGCAGCCAACAAATTGGAGAGAGAGAGACCCAGTACTTC

size: few
D: TRBD1
J: TRBJ2-7
V: TRBV2
CDR3: CASRLGQASYEQYF
DNA: TGTGCCAGCAGGCTGGGACAGGCCTCCTACGAGCAGTACTTC

size: NA
D: TRBD2
J: TRBJ2-5
V: TRBV19
CDR3: CASRARPGGESQYF
DNA: TGTGCCAGTAGAGCACGGCCTGGGGGGGAGTCCCAGTACTTC

size: few
D: NA
J: TRBJ2-5
V: TRBV5-1
CDR3: CASFVGLGRETQYF
DNA: TGCGCCAGCTTCGTAGGGCTGGGGAGGGAGACCCAGTACTTC

size: NA
D: NA
J: TRBJ1-1
V: TRBV20-1
CDR3: CSAQTDLEAFF
DNA: TGCAGTGCCCAGACCGACCTCGAAGCTTTCTTT

size: NA
D: TRBD1
J: TRBJ1-6
V: TRBV7-8
CDR3: CASSSGQGAWNSPLHF
DNA: TGTGCCAGCAGCTCGGGACAGGGGGCATGGAATTCACCCCTCCACTTT

size: NA
D: NA
J: TRBJ1-4
V: TRBV6-5
CDR3: CASSRTATNEKLFF
DNA: TGTGCCAGCAGCCGGACAGCAACTAATGAAAAACTGTTTTTT

size: NA
D: NA
J: TRBJ2-3
V: TRBV5-1
CDR3: CASSMGRDSGTDTQYF
DNA: TGCGCCAGCAGCATGGGTCGGGATAGCGGCACAGATACGCAGTATTTT

size: NA
D: NA
J: TRBJ2-7
V: TRBV7-9
CDR3: CASSPPPPGGEQYF
DNA: TGTGCCAGCAGCCCCCCCCCTCCAGGCGGCGAGCAGTACTTC

size: NA
D: NA
J: TRBJ1-2
V: TRBV7-2
CDR3: CASSLGLSDYTF
DNA: TGTGCCAGCAGCTTAGGACTCTCAGACTACACCTTC

size: NA
D: NA
J: TRBJ1-6
V: TRBV19
CDR3: CATKPQGGNSPLHF
DNA: TGTGCCACCAAGCCCCAGGGTGGCAATTCACCCCTCCACTTT